This is a list of T cell receptor beta chains from one sample in a study of yellow fever vaccine responses in identical twins. TCRdb re-called the RT-PCR reads with MiXCR, one entry per CDR3 protein. This table has over 5,500 distinct CDR3 sequences, roughly 89% appearing once. This sample comprised T cells from blood (PBMCs), unsorted or a sorted subset (not recorded which), obtained before or after yellow fever vaccination (not recorded which). Receptors were obtained from a young woman who received the yellow fever vaccine. The conserved cysteine and the conserved F or W are not part of the CDR3 here. The order of the fields is V gene, CDR3 protein.

TRBV6-5 | ASSSSGSSYNEQF
TRBV11-2 | ASSLEGTTDTQY
TRBV29-1 | SLQMIYNEQF
TRBV7-9 | ASSRQGVSYEQY
TRBV24-1 | ATSDPPSDEQF
TRBV5-5 | ASSLVPGSNQPQH
TRBV7-2 | ASSLWSGQTYEQY
TRBV4-1 | ASSPQGAAYEQY
TRBV7-2 | ASSFATSYEQY
TRBV19 | ASSTGSYNEQF
TRBV7-9 | ASSAASYEQY
TRBV11-2 | ASSGGLAGGYNEQF
TRBV7-3 | ASSLTPGTGYETQY
TRBV9 | ASSVLDTDTQY
TRBV4-2 | ASSQDETENTEAF
TRBV7-2 | ASSPHSGTSDSEQY
TRBV20-1 | SARASSEADTQY
TRBV7-2 | ASSLAEFYNSPLH
TRBV2 | ASSPRDRAKETQY
TRBV7-9 | ASSSLREVSYEQY
TRBV20-1 | SALLGVGVNEQF
TRBV15 | ATSTSGYEQY
TRBV4-3 | ASSQDLGGSTDTQY
TRBV29-1 | SVELRQGGSRFGSYEQY
TRBV29-1 | SVKDGGNQPQH
TRBV15 | ATSRYRDSNTEAF
TRBV11-2 | ASSLPPGPYEQY
TRBV7-2 | ASRVTSGSYEQY
TRBV7-3 | ASSLGGASYNEQF
TRBV29-1 | SGGLLGATDTQY
TRBV14 | ASSHLANNGEQY
TRBV9 | ASTPGGTNYGYT
TRBV4-1 | ASSDPGLADEQY
TRBV7-8 | ASSLGNPHNEQF
TRBV11-2 | ASSLGTVNEQF
TRBV11-1 | ATTNPARENADTQY
TRBV2 | AGSADTQY
TRBV5-4 | ASSFLSEQY
TRBV12-3/TRBV12-4 | ASSLVSGALYEQY
TRBV9 | ASSVEGGIDNEQF
TRBV7-6 | ASSPGGPADGYT